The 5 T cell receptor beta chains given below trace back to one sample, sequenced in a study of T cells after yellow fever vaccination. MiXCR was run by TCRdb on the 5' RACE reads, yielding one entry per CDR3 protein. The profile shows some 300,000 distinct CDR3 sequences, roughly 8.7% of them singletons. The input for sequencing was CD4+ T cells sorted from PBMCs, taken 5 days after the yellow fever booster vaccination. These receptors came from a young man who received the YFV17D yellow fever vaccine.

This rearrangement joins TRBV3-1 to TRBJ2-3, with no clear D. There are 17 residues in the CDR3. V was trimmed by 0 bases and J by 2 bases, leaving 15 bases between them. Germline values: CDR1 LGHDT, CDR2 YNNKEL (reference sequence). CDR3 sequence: CASSQENYGWITDTQYF. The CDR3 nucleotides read TGTGCCAGCAGCCAAGAGAATTACGGGTGGATCACAGATACGCAGTATTTT.

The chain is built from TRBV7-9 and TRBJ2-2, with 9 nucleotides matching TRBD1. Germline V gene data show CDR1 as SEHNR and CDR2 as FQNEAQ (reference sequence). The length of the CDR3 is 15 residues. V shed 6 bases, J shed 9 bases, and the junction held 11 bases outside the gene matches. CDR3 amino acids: CASSSGQGTRWELFF. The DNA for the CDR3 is TGTGCCAGCAGTTCCGGACAGGGGACCCGGTGGGAGCTGTTTTTT.

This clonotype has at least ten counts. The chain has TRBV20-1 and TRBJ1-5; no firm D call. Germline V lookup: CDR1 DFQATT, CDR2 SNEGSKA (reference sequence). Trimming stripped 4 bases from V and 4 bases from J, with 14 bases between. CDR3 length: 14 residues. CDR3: CSAKTAGNNQPQHF. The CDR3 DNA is TGCAGTGCTAAGACGGCCGGGAATAATCAGCCCCAGCATTTT.

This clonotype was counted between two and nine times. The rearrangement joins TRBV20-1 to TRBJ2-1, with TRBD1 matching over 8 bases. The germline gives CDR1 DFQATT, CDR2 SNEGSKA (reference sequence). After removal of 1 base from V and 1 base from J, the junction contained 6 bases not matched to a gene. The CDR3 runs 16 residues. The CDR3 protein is CSARVGQGPSYNEQFF. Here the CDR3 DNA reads TGCAGTGCTAGAGTCGGACAGGGCCCTTCCTACAATGAGCAGTTCTTC.

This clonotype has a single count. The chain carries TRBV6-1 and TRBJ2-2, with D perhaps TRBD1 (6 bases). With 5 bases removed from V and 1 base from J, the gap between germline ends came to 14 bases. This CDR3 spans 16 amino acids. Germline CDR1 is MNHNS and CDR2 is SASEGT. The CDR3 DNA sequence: TGTGCCAGCAGTCCTTGGGGCAGGGGGAACACCGGGGAGCTGTTTTTT. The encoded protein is CASSPWGRGNTGELFF.